This T cell receptor beta chain derives from a study of blood T cell repertoires in COVID-19. Study information: Samples taken during acute and convalescent COVID-19 were collected in the United States, Italy and Spain. T cells, B-cell-depleted T cells, or PBMCs provided the cDNA or gDNA that served as material.

Original processing methods: How many nucleated cells were present was estimated from reference gene primer amplification. Data came from immunoSEQ multiplex PCR; TCRdb stores just in-frame clones and leaves some out. The V and J calls and clone size come from that table; D and trimming were worked out from the DNA. This table holds some 200,000 clones, roughly nine tenths found once. Germline V gene lookup returns CDR1 LNHDA and CDR2 SQIVND (reference sequence). CDR3 length: 15 residues. Trimming took 5 bases from V and 1 from J, leaving 14 bases between them. The gene calls are TRBV19 and TRBJ2-5; D not resolved. The TCR originated in a man between 60 and 75 years old with active or convalescent COVID-19. The sample taken for sequencing was peripheral blood. The CDR3 protein is CASSANLLTQETQYF. CDR3 nucleotide sequence: TGTGCCAGTAGTGCCAATCTACTAACCCAAGAGACCCAGTACTTC.